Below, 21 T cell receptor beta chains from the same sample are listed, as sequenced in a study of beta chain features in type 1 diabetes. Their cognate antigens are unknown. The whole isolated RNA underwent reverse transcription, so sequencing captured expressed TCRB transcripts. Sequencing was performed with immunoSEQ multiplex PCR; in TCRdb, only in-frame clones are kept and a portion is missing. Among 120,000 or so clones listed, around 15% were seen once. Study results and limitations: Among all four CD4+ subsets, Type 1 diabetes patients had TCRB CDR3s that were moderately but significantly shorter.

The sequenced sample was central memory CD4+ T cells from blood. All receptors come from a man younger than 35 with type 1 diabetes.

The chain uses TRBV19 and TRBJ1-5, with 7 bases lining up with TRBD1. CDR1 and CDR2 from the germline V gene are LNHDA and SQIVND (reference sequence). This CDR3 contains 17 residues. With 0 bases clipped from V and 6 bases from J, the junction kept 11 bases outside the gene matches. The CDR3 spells CASSIDHRQGRSQPQHF. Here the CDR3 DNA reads TGTGCCAGTAGTATAGATCACAGACAGGGTCGGTCTCAGCCCCAGCATTTT.

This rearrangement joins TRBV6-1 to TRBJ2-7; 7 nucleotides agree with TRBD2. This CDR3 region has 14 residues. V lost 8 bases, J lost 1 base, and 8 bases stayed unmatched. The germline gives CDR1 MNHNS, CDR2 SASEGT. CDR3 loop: CASRGLTSSYEQYF. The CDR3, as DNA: TGTGCCAGCCGGGGACTAACCAGTTCCTACGAGCAGTACTTC.

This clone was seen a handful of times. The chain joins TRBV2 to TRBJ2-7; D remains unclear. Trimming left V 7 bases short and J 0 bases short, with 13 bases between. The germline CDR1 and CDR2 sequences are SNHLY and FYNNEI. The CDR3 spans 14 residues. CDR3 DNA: TGTGCCAGCAAAGCGATATATAACTCCTACGAGCAGTACTTC. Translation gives CASKAIYNSYEQYF.

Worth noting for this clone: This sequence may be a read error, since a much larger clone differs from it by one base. CDR3 in DNA: TGTGCCAGCAGTTTAACAGATACGCAGTATTTT. This codes for CASSLTDTQYF. V gene TRBV28 combines with J gene TRBJ2-3; no reliable D call. The CDR3 loop spans 11 amino acids. Germline V gene data show CDR1 as MDHEN and CDR2 as SYDVKM. Between the trimmed V and J ends, which lost 2 bases and 3 bases, there was a span of 0 bases.

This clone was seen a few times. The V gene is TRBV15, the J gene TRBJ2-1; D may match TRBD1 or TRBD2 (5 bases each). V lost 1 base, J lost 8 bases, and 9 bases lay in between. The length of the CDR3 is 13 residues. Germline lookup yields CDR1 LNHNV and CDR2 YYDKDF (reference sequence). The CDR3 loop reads CATSRGGGYEQFF. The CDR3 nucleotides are TGTGCCACCAGCAGAGGGGGCGGGTATGAGCAGTTCTTC.

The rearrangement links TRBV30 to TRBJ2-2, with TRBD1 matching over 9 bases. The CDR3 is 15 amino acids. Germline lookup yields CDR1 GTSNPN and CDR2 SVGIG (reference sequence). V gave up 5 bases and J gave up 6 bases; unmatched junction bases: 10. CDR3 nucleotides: TGTGCCTGGCTCTCCGGGACAGGGTTTTCCGGGGAGCTGTTTTTT. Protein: CAWLSGTGFSGELFF.

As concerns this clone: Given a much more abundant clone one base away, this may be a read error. This CDR3 reads CASRRGRPQHF. The CDR3 DNA reads as TGTGCCAGTAGGCGGGGGCGGCCCCAGCATTTT. The chain is built from TRBV19 and TRBJ1-5; D perhaps matches TRBD1 (6 bases). This CDR3 has 11 residues. Looked up from germline, CDR1 is LNHDA and CDR2 is SQIVND (reference sequence). V lost 6 bases and J 9 bases, leaving 9 bases between the germline ends.

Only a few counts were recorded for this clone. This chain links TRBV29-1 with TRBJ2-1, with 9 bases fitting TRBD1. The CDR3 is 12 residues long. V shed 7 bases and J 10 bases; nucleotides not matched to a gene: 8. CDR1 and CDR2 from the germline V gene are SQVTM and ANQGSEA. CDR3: CSATTGGYEQFF. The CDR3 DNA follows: TGCAGCGCTACGACAGGGGGATACGAGCAGTTCTTC.

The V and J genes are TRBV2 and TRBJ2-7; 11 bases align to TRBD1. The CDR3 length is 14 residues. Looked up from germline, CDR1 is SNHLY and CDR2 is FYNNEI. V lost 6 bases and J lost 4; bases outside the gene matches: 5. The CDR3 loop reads CASRGTGGRYEQYF. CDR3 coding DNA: TGTGCCAGCAGAGGGACAGGGGGTAGGTACGAGCAGTACTTC.

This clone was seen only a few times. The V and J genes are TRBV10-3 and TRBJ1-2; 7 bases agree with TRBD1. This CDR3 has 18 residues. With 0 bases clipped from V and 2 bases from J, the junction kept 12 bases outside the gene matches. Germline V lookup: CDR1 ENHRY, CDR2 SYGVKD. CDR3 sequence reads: CAISESYKTGEGNYGYTF. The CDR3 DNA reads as TGTGCCATCAGTGAGTCCTACAAAACAGGGGAAGGAAACTATGGCTACACCTTC.

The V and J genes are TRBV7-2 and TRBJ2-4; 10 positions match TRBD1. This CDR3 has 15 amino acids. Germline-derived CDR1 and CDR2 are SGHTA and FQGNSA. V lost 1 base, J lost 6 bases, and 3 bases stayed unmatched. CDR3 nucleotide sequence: TGTGCCAGCAGCTTAGTTCGGACAGGGGGAAACATTCAGTACTTC. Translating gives CASSLVRTGGNIQYF.

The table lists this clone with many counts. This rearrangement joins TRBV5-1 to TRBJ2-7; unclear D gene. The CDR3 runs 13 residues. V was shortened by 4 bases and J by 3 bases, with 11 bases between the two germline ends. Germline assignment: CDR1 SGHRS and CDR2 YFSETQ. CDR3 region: CASSEPTDYEQYF. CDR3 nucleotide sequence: TGCGCCAGCAGCGAGCCGACGGACTACGAGCAGTACTTC.

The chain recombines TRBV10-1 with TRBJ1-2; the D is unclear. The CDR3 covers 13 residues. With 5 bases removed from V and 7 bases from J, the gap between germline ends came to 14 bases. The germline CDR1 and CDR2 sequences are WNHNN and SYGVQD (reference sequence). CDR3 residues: CASSRQRRSGYTF. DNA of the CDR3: TGCGCCAGCAGTCGGCAAAGAAGGAGTGGCTACACCTTC.

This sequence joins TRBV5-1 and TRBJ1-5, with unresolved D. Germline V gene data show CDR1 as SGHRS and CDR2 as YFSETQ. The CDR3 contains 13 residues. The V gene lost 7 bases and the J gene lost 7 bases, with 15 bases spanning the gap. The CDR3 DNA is TGCGCCAGCGCCCTGTGGGAAGGGCAGCCCCAGCATTTT. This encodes CASALWEGQPQHF.

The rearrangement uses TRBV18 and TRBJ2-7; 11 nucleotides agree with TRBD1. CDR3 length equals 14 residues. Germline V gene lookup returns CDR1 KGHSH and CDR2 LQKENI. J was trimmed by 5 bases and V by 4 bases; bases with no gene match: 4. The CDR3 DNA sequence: TGTGCCAGCTCACGGGGACAGGGGGACCACGAGCAGTACTTC. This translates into CASSRGQGDHEQYF.

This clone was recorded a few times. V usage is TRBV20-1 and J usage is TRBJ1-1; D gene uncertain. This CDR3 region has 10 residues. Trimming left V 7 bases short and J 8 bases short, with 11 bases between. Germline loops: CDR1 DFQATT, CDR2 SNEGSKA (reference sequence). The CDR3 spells CSGESREAFF. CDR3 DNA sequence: TGCAGTGGGGAGTCCAGGGAAGCTTTCTTT.

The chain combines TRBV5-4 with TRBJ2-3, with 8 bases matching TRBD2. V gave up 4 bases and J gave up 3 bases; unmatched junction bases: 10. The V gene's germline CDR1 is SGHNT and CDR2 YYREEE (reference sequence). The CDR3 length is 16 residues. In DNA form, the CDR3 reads TGTGCCAGCAGCCTTCCAGCGGGAGCTAAGACAGATACGCAGTATTTT. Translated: CASSLPAGAKTDTQYF.

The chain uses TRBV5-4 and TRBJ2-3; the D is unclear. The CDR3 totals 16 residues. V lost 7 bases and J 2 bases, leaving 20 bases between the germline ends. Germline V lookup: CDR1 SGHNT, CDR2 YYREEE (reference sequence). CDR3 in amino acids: CASWKGGLTVTDTQYF. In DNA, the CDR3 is TGTGCCAGCTGGAAGGGCGGCCTGACTGTCACAGATACGCAGTATTTT.

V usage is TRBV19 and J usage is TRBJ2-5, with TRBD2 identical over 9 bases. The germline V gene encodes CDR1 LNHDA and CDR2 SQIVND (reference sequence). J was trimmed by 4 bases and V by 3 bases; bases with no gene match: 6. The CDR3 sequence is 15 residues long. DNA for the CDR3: TGTGCCAGTAGTATCGCGCTAGCGGGAAGAGAGACCCAGTACTTC. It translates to CASSIALAGRETQYF.

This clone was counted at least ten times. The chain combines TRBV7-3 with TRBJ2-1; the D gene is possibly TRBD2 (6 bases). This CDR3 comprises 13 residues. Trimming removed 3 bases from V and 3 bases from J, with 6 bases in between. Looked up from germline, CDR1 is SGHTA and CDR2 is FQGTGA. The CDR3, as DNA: TGTGCCAGCAGCTTGGACTACTACAATGAGCAGTTCTTC. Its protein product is CASSLDYYNEQFF.

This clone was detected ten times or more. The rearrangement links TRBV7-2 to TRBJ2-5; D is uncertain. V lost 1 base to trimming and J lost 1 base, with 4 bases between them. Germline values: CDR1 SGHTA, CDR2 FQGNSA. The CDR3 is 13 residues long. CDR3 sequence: CASSLVIQETQYF. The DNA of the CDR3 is TGTGCCAGCAGCTTAGTGATCCAAGAGACCCAGTACTTC.